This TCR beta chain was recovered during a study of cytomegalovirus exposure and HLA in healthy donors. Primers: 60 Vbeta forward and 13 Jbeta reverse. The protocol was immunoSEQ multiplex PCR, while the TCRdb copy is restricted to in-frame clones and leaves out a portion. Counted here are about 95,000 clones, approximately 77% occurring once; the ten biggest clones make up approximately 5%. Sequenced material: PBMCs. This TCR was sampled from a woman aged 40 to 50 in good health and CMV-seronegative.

The CDR3: CASSLGDRYSYEQYF. The DNA of the CDR3 is TGTGCCAGCAGCTTAGGGGACAGGTACTCCTACGAGCAGTACTTC. The chain recombines TRBV13 with TRBJ2-7; 7 bases match TRBD1. This CDR3 comprises 15 residues. V was clipped by 0 bases and J by 0 bases; unmatched bases: 2. Germline CDR1 is PRHDT and CDR2 is FYEKMQ (reference sequence).